These 12 T cell receptor beta chains came from one sample sequenced in a study of blood T cells in healthy people across ages. A second 7 to 11 cycle PCR used barcoded and J-beta primers. Via MiXCR, TCRdb re-called the 5' RACE reads, giving one row per CDR3 protein. The sample carries 890,000 or so distinct CDR3 sequences, around 68% recorded once. The sequencing sample was made of blood. The receptor set was obtained from a man younger than 40 in good health.

This clonotype was seen once. The V and J genes are TRBV5-1 and TRBJ1-2, with 8 bases lining up with TRBD1. Germline CDR1 is SGHRS and CDR2 is YFSETQ. The V and J ends lost 4 bases and 6 bases, in that order; junction bases with no gene match: 14. This CDR3 is built from 16 residues. The CDR3 nucleotides are TGCGCCAGCAGCAGCCCGGACAGGGCTAAATTTGATGGCTACACCTTC. Amino acid sequence: CASSSPDRAKFDGYTF.

The chain links TRBV6-1 to TRBJ2-7; 7 bases line up with TRBD1. Trimming took 5 bases from V and 5 from J; bases not matched to a gene: 6. The CDR3 extends over 13 amino acids. The V gene's germline CDR1 is MNHNS and CDR2 SASEGT. This chain's CDR3 is CASSLTGAHEQYF. The CDR3 DNA is TGTGCCAGCAGTCTTACAGGGGCCCACGAGCAGTACTTC.

The chain couples TRBV7-9 to TRBJ2-1; no firm D call. V lost 1 base and J 8 bases, leaving 15 bases between the germline ends. Germline CDR1 and CDR2: SEHNR and FQNEAQ (reference sequence). CDR3 length equals 15 residues. CDR3 amino acids: CASSLGHPTLYEQFF. Written as DNA, the CDR3 is TGTGCCAGCAGCTTAGGACACCCAACCCTCTATGAGCAGTTCTTC.

The V call is TRBV7-6, the J call TRBJ2-5, with TRBD1 matching 10 bases. The germline V gene encodes CDR1 SGHVS and CDR2 FNYEAQ. The length of the CDR3 is 15 residues. J gave up 1 base and V 3 bases, and 2 bases lay outside the gene matches. The CDR3 loop is CASSFGTGVQETQYF. For the CDR3, the DNA is TGTGCCAGCAGCTTCGGGACAGGGGTCCAAGAGACCCAGTACTTC.

The V gene is TRBV7-2, the J gene TRBJ2-7; TRBD1 or TRBD2 may be the D gene (6 bases each). Trimming stripped 3 bases from V and 3 bases from J, with 18 bases between. Per germline, CDR1 SGHTA and CDR2 FQGNSA. The CDR3 is 16 residues long. The DNA of the CDR3 is TGTGCCAGCAGCTTCAACGGGGGCAGTTTCCACTACGAGCAGTACTTC. Translation gives CASSFNGGSFHYEQYF.

The rearrangement uses TRBV18 and TRBJ1-5; D may be TRBD1 (5 bases). The CDR3 sequence is 16 residues long. V lost 3 bases, J lost 0 bases, and 12 bases lay in between. CDR1 is KGHSH and CDR2 is LQKENI in the germline V gene. The CDR3 DNA is TGTGCCAGCTCACCGAAGGGACGGAATAGCAATCAGCCCCAGCATTTT. Its protein is CASSPKGRNSNQPQHF.

This sequence joins TRBV9 and TRBJ2-4; D tentatively reads TRBD1 or TRBD2 (6 bases each). The DNA end is more similar to TRBJ2-7, so the J call may be wrong. Germline V CDR1 and CDR2: SGDLS, YYNGEE. CDR3 length: 13 amino acids. This CDR3 reads CASGGGDTYEQYF. CDR3 DNA sequence: TGTGCCAGCGGTGGAGGGGACACCTACGAGCAGTACTTC.

V is TRBV18 and J is TRBJ2-3, with D unresolved. The germline V gene encodes CDR1 KGHSH and CDR2 LQKENI. This CDR3 has 14 amino acids. V was cut by 2 bases and J by 4 bases, with 10 bases left in between. The CDR3, as DNA: TGTGCCAGCTCACCAATGGACGGGTCAGATACGCAGTATTTT. Its translation: CASSPMDGSDTQYF. The full variable domain, rest sourced from reference TRBV18 and TRBJ2-3, is NAGVMQNPRHLVRRRGQEARLRCSPMKGHSHVYWYRQLPEEGLKFMVYLQKENIIDESGMPKERFSAEFPKEGPSILRIQQVVRGDSAAYFCASSPMDGSDTQYFGPGTRLTVL.

This clonotype has just a few counts. The genes are TRBV4-3 and TRBJ2-7; 11 bases fit TRBD1. The length of the CDR3 is 16 residues. The germline V gene has CDR1 LGHNA and CDR2 YSLEER. Trimming at V came to 1 base and at J to 4 bases, leaving 6 bases not matched to a gene. The chain's CDR3 is CASSQVRTGGIYEQYF. As DNA, the CDR3 is TGCGCCAGCAGCCAAGTTAGGACAGGGGGCATATACGAGCAGTACTTC.

CDR3 region: CASSWDTTSYNEQFF. As DNA, the CDR3 is TGTGCCAGCAGCTGGGACACAACCTCCTACAATGAGCAGTTCTTC. The gene calls are TRBV13 and TRBJ2-1; D possibly corresponds to TRBD1 (6 bases). Germline values: CDR1 PRHDT, CDR2 FYEKMQ (reference sequence). CDR3 size: 15 residues. Between the trimmed V and J ends, which lost 4 bases and 0 bases, there was a span of 10 bases.

This chain joins TRBV5-1 and TRBJ2-6; TRBD1 matches 7 bases. Germline loops: CDR1 SGHRS, CDR2 YFSETQ. J lost 5 bases, V lost 4 bases, and 9 bases had no gene match. This CDR3 spans 16 amino acids. DNA of the CDR3: TGCGCCAGCAGCCCAAGGGACAGTACCAGGGCCAACGTCCTGACTTTC. Translated, it gives CASSPRDSTRANVLTF.

CDR3 sequence: CSVRTSGWGYNEQFF. The CDR3 nucleotides read TGCAGTGTCCGGACTAGCGGGTGGGGCTACAATGAGCAGTTCTTC. J is TRBJ2-1 and V is TRBV20-1, with 11 positions matching TRBD2. Per the germline V gene, CDR1 is DFQATT and CDR2 is SNEGSKA (reference sequence). The CDR3 is 15 amino acids. V was pared by 7 bases and J by 3 bases, with 8 bases of the junction left unmatched.